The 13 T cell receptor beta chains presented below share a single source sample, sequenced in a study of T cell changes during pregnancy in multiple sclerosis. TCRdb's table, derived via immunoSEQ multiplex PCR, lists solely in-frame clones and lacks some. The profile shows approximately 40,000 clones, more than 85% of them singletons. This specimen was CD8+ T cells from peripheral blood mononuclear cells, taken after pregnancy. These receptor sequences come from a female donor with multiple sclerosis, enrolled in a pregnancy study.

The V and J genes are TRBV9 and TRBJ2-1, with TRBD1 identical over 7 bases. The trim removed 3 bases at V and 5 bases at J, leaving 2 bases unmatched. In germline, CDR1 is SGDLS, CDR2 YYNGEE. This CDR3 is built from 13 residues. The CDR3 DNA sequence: TGTGCCAGCAGCGGCAGGGGGAACAATGAGCAGTTCTTC. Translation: CASSGRGNNEQFF.

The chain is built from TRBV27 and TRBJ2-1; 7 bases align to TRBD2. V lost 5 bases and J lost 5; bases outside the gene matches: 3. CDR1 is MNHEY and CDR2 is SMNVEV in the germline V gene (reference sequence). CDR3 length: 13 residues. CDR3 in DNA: TGTGCCAGCAGTGGCGGGAGAAACAATGAGCAGTTCTTC. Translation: CASSGGRNNEQFF.

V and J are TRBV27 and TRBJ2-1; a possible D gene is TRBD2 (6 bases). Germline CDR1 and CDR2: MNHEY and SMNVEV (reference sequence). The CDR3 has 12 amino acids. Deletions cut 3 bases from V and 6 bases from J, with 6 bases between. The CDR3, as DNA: TGTGCCAGCAGTTTTAGCGGCAATGAGCAGTTCTTC. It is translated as CASSFSGNEQFF.

CDR3 sequence reads: CASSIAGGPNEQFF. The CDR3 nucleotides are TGTGCCAGTAGTATAGCGGGGGGGCCGAATGAGCAGTTCTTC. The chain uses TRBV19 and TRBJ2-1, with TRBD2 matching 8 bases. CDR3 size: 14 residues. Germline CDR1 LNHDA, CDR2 SQIVND (reference sequence). J gave up 7 bases and V 1 base, and 3 bases lay outside the gene matches.

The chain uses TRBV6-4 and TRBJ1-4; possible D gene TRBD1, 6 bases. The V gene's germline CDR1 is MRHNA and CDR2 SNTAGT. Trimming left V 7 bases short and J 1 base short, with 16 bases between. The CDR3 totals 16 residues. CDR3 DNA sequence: TGTGCCAGCACCCTAGTCCCGACAGGAACTAATGAAAAACTGTTTTTT. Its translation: CASTLVPTGTNEKLFF.

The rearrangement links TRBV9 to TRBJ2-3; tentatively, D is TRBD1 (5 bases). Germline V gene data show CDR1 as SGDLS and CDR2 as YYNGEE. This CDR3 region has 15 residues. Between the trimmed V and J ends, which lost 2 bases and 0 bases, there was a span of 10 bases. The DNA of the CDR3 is TGTGCCAGCAGCGTTCAGGGTGGTAGCACAGATACGCAGTATTTT. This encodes CASSVQGGSTDTQYF.

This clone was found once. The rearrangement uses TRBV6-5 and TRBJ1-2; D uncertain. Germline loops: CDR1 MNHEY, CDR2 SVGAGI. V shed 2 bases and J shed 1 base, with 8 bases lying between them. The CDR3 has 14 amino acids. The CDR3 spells CASSYKSYNYGYTF. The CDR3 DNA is TGTGCCAGCAGTTACAAATCCTATAACTATGGCTACACCTTC.

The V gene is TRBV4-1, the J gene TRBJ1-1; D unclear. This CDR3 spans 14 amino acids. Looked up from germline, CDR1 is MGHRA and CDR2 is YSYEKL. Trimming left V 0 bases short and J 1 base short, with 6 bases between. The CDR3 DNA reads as TGCGCCAGCAGCCAAGATTCTAGGAACACTGAAGCTTTCTTT. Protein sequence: CASSQDSRNTEAFF.

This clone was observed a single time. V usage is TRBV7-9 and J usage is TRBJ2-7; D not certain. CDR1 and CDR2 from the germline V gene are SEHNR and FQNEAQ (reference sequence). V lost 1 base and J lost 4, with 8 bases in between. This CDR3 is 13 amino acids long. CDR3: CASSLVGEYEQYF. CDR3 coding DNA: TGTGCCAGCAGCTTAGTTGGAGAATACGAGCAGTACTTC.

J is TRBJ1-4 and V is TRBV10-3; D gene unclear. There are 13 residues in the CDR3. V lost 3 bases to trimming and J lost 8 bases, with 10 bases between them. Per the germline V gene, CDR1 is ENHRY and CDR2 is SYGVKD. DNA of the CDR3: TGTGCCATCAGTGATGGAGGGTTGGAAAAACTGTTTTTT. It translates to CAISDGGLEKLFF.

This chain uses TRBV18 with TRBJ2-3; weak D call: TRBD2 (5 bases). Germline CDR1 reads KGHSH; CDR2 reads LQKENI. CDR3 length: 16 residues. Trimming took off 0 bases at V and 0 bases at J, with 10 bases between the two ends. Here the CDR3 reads CASSPPPGSSTDTQYF. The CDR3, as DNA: TGTGCCAGCTCACCACCGCCGGGATCTAGCACAGATACGCAGTATTTT.

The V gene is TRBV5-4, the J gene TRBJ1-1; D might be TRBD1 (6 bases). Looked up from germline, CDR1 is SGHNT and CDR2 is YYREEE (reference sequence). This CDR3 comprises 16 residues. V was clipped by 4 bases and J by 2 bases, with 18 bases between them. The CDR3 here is CASSDLRGGGNTEAFF. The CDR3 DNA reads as TGTGCCAGCAGCGATCTCAGGGGTGGGGGAAACACTGAAGCTTTCTTT.

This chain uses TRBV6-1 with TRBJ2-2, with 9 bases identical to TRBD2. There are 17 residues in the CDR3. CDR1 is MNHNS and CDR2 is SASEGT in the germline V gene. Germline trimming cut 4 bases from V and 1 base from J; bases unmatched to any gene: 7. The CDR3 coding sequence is TGTGCCAGCAGTGGGTTGGTAGCGGGAGAGAACACCGGGGAGCTGTTTTTT. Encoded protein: CASSGLVAGENTGELFF.